These 5 T cell receptor beta chains came from one sample sequenced in a study of T-cell reconstitution after alpha-beta-depleted transplantation in children. Preparation of the TCRbeta library was carried out with unique molecular identifiers. In TCRdb, the PCR reads were re-called with MiXCR into one record per CDR3 protein. The data hold more than 400,000 distinct CDR3 sequences, with about an eighth observed a single time. Here the sequenced sample was PBMCs, mostly from graft donor cells, taken 180 days after TCRalphabeta/CD19-depleted stem cell transplant. The receptor set was obtained from a female patient younger than 10 who had a stem cell transplant for aplastic anemia, so the T cells may come from the graft donor.

This clonotype was recorded at least ten times. The V gene is TRBV12-3 or TRBV12-4, the J gene TRBJ2-5; 8 bases fit TRBD2. CDR3 size: 13 residues. V gave up 7 bases and J gave up 3 bases; unmatched junction bases: 4. Written as DNA, the CDR3 is TGTGCCAGCACCTTTAGCGGGAAAGAGACCCAGTACTTC. Its protein is CASTFSGKETQYF.

This clonotype was observed a few times. The chain uses TRBV9 and TRBJ2-7; tentatively, D is TRBD1 (6 bases). This CDR3 spans 13 amino acids. The ends were cut back, 3 bases at V and 6 bases at J, with 13 bases in the middle. Germline assignment: CDR1 SGDLS and CDR2 YYNGEE. The CDR3 coding sequence is TGTGCCAGCAGCGGTTCGTTAGGGGGCGAGCAGTACTTC. This codes for CASSGSLGGEQYF.

The genes are TRBV20-1 and TRBJ2-1; D gene uncertain. This CDR3 region has 12 residues. Germline V lookup: CDR1 DFQATT, CDR2 SNEGSKA (reference sequence). Trimming cost V 6 bases and J 3 bases, with 9 bases left between them. The CDR3 DNA sequence: TGCAGTGCGCCCGGCGGCTACAATGAGCAGTTCTTC. Translation: CSAPGGYNEQFF.

A few counts support this clonotype. The genes are TRBV20-1 and TRBJ1-2; TRBD1 agrees at 8 bases. V shed 4 bases, J shed 7 bases, and the junction held 8 bases outside the gene matches. This CDR3 contains 13 residues. Looked up from germline, CDR1 is DFQATT and CDR2 is SNEGSKA (reference sequence). CDR3 in amino acids: CSATETGAGGYTF. In nucleotides, the CDR3 is TGCAGTGCTACCGAGACAGGGGCAGGTGGCTACACCTTC.

This clonotype has just a few counts. The chain links TRBV4-3 to TRBJ2-1; TRBD2 agrees at 12 bases. CDR1 is LGHNA, CDR2 YSLEER, per germline. Trimming took 1 base from V and 4 from J; bases not matched to a gene: 14. This CDR3 contains 20 residues. The DNA for the CDR3 is TGCGCCAGCAGCCAAGCAAGCTATCTAGCGGGAGGGCCGGGATACAATGAGCAGTTCTTC. Translation: CASSQASYLAGGPGYNEQFF.